The 31 T cell receptor beta chains reported below all come from one sample, sequenced in a study of blood T cells in healthy people across ages. Combining a sample-barcoded 5' primer with a J-beta primer mix, a second PCR ran for roughly 7 to 12 cycles. Using its own MiXCR run on the 5' RACE reads, TCRdb lists one record per CDR3 protein. The data show about 690,000 distinct CDR3 sequences, around 38% seen once. The sample taken for sequencing was blood. The receptors originated from a man older than 75 in good health.

This clonotype was counted once. V gene TRBV5-1 combines with J gene TRBJ2-1; tentatively, D is TRBD1 or TRBD2 (5 bases each). With 4 bases removed from V and 6 bases from J, the gap between germline ends came to 17 bases. This CDR3 spans 15 amino acids. Germline-derived CDR1 and CDR2 are SGHRS and YFSETQ. The CDR3 nucleotides read TGCGCCAGCAGCCCGGGACGGACTTTTCCCAATGAGCAGTTCTTC. Translation gives CASSPGRTFPNEQFF.

This clonotype was observed a handful of times. CDR3 protein: CSARDPGQSSYEQYF. The CDR3 DNA is TGCAGTGCTAGAGATCCGGGACAGTCTTCCTACGAGCAGTACTTC. The rearrangement uses TRBV20-1 and TRBJ2-7, with TRBD1 identical over 7 bases. CDR3 length: 15 residues. Trimming at V came to 0 bases and at J to 1 base, leaving 6 bases not matched to a gene. The germline CDR1 and CDR2 sequences are DFQATT and SNEGSKA (reference sequence).

The genes are TRBV27 and TRBJ1-4; D not certain. Trimming took 4 bases from V and 0 from J, leaving 9 bases between them. Germline CDR1 reads MNHEY; CDR2 reads SMNVEV (reference sequence). The CDR3 is 15 amino acids. CDR3 nucleotide sequence: TGTGCCAGCAGTTGGCTGGGTGCAACTAATGAAAAACTGTTTTTT. Its protein is CASSWLGATNEKLFF.

The V and J genes are TRBV29-1 and TRBJ2-5; 12 bases align to TRBD2. With V trimmed by 4 bases and J by 5 bases, 8 bases remained unmatched. This CDR3 has 15 amino acids. Germline V gives CDR1 SQVTM, CDR2 ANQGSEA. CDR3 protein: CSVGPSGGAWETQYF. The CDR3 DNA reads TGCAGCGTTGGTCCTAGCGGGGGGGCCTGGGAGACCCAGTACTTC.

The rearrangement links TRBV24-1 to TRBJ2-5; no clear D. The CDR3 consists of 13 residues. The germline V gene has CDR1 KGHDR and CDR2 SFDVKD. With 5 bases removed from V and 0 bases from J, the gap between germline ends came to 6 bases. CDR3 sequence: CATSGHYQETQYF. The CDR3 DNA reads TGTGCCACCAGTGGTCACTACCAAGAGACCCAGTACTTC.

CDR3 sequence reads: CASRETGTGFYNEQFF. The CDR3 nucleotides read TGTGCCAGCAGGGAAACCGGGACAGGGTTCTACAATGAGCAGTTCTTC. V usage is TRBV6-2 or TRBV6-3 and J usage is TRBJ2-1; 9 bases fit TRBD1. V was pared by 6 bases and J by 3 bases, with 9 bases of the junction left unmatched. Germline CDR1 MNHEY, CDR2 SVGEGT. CDR3 length equals 16 residues.

The rearrangement joins TRBV20-1 to TRBJ2-7; 11 bases line up with TRBD2. The germline CDR1 and CDR2 sequences are DFQATT and SNEGSKA (reference sequence). Trimming at V came to 3 bases and at J to 2 bases, leaving 6 bases not matched to a gene. CDR3 size: 15 residues. The CDR3 reads CSARPPSGGPYEQYF. CDR3 bases: TGCAGTGCTAGGCCGCCTAGCGGGGGGCCCTACGAGCAGTACTTC.

The table lists this clonotype with many counts. The chain combines TRBV29-1 with TRBJ1-1; 9 nucleotides line up with TRBD1. The germline V gene encodes CDR1 SQVTM and CDR2 ANQGSEA. This CDR3 is 12 amino acids long. V lost 5 bases, J lost 4 bases, and 2 bases stayed unmatched. This chain's CDR3 is CSVWTGVTEAFF. DNA of the CDR3: TGCAGCGTTTGGACAGGGGTCACTGAAGCTTTCTTT.

This chain uses TRBV9 with TRBJ2-7; 10 nucleotides align to TRBD1. V lost 0 bases to trimming and J lost 6 bases; unmatched junction nucleotides: 6. The CDR3 extends over 15 amino acids. CDR1 is SGDLS, CDR2 YYNGEE, per germline. CDR3 DNA sequence: TGTGCCAGCAGCGTAGAAACCGGGACAGGGGCCGAGCAGTACTTC. This gives the protein CASSVETGTGAEQYF. Using reference TRBV9 and TRBJ2-7 for the parts outside the CDR3, the full variable domain is DSGVTQTPKHLITATGQRVTLRCSPRSGDLSVYWYQQSLDQGLQFLIQYYNGEERAKGNILERFSAQQFPDLHSELNLSSLELGDSALYFCASSVETGTGAEQYFGPGTRLTVT.

This clonotype was counted a few times. V usage is TRBV24-1 and J usage is TRBJ2-7; 8 bases line up with TRBD1. Germline V gene data show CDR1 as KGHDR and CDR2 as SFDVKD. V lost 4 bases, J lost 3 bases, and 7 bases stayed unmatched. The CDR3 totals 15 residues. CDR3 sequence: CATSDTGTGFYEQYF. The CDR3 DNA is TGTGCCACCAGTGACACCGGGACAGGATTCTACGAGCAGTACTTC.

The V call is TRBV10-3, the J call TRBJ2-4; a weak D match, TRBD2 (5 bases). CDR3 length equals 14 residues. V gave up 5 bases and J gave up 13 bases, with 21 bases separating them. The germline CDR1 and CDR2 sequences are ENHRY and SYGVKD. Written as DNA, the CDR3 is TGTGCCATCAGTAAGGAGGAGATCAGCAATGAGCAGTACTTC. Translation: CAISKEEISNEQYF.

The chain couples TRBV7-9 to TRBJ1-1; D unclear. This CDR3 is built from 15 residues. From germline, CDR1 is SEHNR and CDR2 FQNEAQ (reference sequence). V lost 1 base, J lost 1 base, and 10 bases lay in between. CDR3 residues: CASSLVGIANTEAFF. CDR3 bases: TGTGCCAGCAGCTTAGTTGGGATTGCGAACACTGAAGCTTTCTTT.

The chain couples TRBV28 to TRBJ1-5, with 7 bases lining up with TRBD1. Per the germline V gene, CDR1 is MDHEN and CDR2 is SYDVKM. CDR3 length equals 15 residues. The J segment lost 7 bases and the V segment lost 5 bases, leaving 11 bases of the junction unmatched. The CDR3 DNA sequence: TGTGCCAGCAGTACTGACAGGGAGGGGCAACAGCCCCAGCATTTT. This encodes CASSTDREGQQPQHF.

The chain recombines TRBV6-6 with TRBJ2-2; D is unresolved. Germline V gene data show CDR1 as MNHNY and CDR2 as SVGAGI (reference sequence). CDR3 length: 12 amino acids. V was shortened by 6 bases and J by 2 bases, with 4 bases between the two germline ends. The CDR3: CASRDNTGELFF. In nucleotides, the CDR3 is TGTGCCAGCAGGGATAACACCGGGGAGCTGTTTTTT.

This clonotype was found a few times. The V gene is TRBV7-2, the J gene TRBJ2-7; 12 nucleotides match TRBD2. The CDR3 runs 17 residues. The V and J ends lost 5 bases and 0 bases, in that order; junction bases with no gene match: 8. Germline CDR1 and CDR2: SGHTA and FQGNSA. As DNA, the CDR3 is TGTGCCAGCAGCCTTCGGACTAGCGGGGCGAGCTCCTACGAGCAGTACTTC. Translating gives CASSLRTSGASSYEQYF.

The chain couples TRBV20-1 to TRBJ2-1, with 8 nucleotides matching TRBD1. The CDR3 loop spans 15 amino acids. J lost 3 bases, V lost 3 bases, and 7 bases had no gene match. The germline gives CDR1 DFQATT, CDR2 SNEGSKA (reference sequence). Here the CDR3 reads CSASRQGRSYNEQFF. In DNA form, the CDR3 reads TGCAGTGCTAGTAGACAGGGGAGGAGCTACAATGAGCAGTTCTTC.

This rearrangement joins TRBV6-2 or TRBV6-3 to TRBJ2-2; 7 nucleotides align to TRBD1. Germline lookup yields CDR1 MNHEY and CDR2 SVGEGT. This CDR3 is 13 amino acids long. V was clipped by 10 bases and J by 2 bases; unmatched bases: 4. For the CDR3, the DNA is TGTGCCACCGGGACAGCTAACACCGGGGAGCTGTTTTTT. Translation: CATGTANTGELFF.

In its sample, this clonotype was seen a few times. V usage is TRBV27 and J usage is TRBJ2-5; 7 nucleotides agree with TRBD1. J gave up 1 base and V 5 bases, and 7 bases lay outside the gene matches. The CDR3 is 15 amino acids. Germline lookup yields CDR1 MNHEY and CDR2 SMNVEV (reference sequence). CDR3 sequence reads: CASSQDRVSQETQYF. The DNA for the CDR3 is TGTGCCAGCAGTCAAGACAGGGTTTCCCAAGAGACCCAGTACTTC.

There are many counts of this clonotype. The genes are TRBV10-1 and TRBJ1-2, with TRBD1 matching 7 bases. The CDR3 extends over 14 amino acids. Germline CDR1 and CDR2: WNHNN and SYGVQD (reference sequence). J gave up 8 bases and V 0 bases, and 6 bases lay outside the gene matches. The CDR3 DNA is TGCGCCAGCAGTGAGTCGAAACAGGGGCACGGCTACACCTTC. This gives the protein CASSESKQGHGYTF.

This chain links TRBV11-2 with TRBJ1-1; no firm D call. This CDR3 has 17 residues. The germline gives CDR1 SGHAT, CDR2 FQNNGV. V lost 1 base, J lost 4 bases, and 19 bases lay in between. Here the CDR3 reads CASSLASTRMRSTEAFF. The CDR3 DNA sequence: TGTGCCAGCAGCTTAGCATCCACGCGAATGAGGAGCACTGAAGCTTTCTTT.

Many counts were recorded for this clonotype. The chain has TRBV7-9 and TRBJ1-2, with 10 bases matching TRBD1. The V segment lost 5 bases and the J segment 4 bases; nucleotides outside the gene matches: 7. The CDR3 spans 15 residues. In germline, CDR1 is SEHNR, CDR2 FQNEAQ (reference sequence). The DNA of the CDR3 is TGTGCCAGCAGCCTCGGGACAGGGGCCTCCTATGGCTACACCTTC. This sequence encodes CASSLGTGASYGYTF.

The rearrangement uses TRBV6-2 or TRBV6-3 and TRBJ2-5, with D hard to call. CDR3 size: 14 residues. CDR1 and CDR2 from the germline V gene are MNHEY and SVGEGT. Trimming pared 1 base from V and 7 bases from J, leaving 13 bases between. The CDR3 DNA reads TGTGCCAGCAGTTACTTCAAGGAACTCGGGACCCAGTACTTC. Its protein is CASSYFKELGTQYF.

The chain has TRBV10-1 and TRBJ2-1; 9 bases line up with TRBD1. The CDR3 has 15 residues. Trimming took 4 bases from V and 6 from J; bases not matched to a gene: 7. The V gene's germline CDR1 is WNHNN and CDR2 SYGVQD (reference sequence). Here the CDR3 DNA reads TGCGCCAGCAGTGGTTACAGGGGGCGAGGCAATGAGCAGTTCTTC. Its translation: CASSGYRGRGNEQFF.

V gene TRBV6-2 or TRBV6-3 combines with J gene TRBJ2-3; D is undetermined. This CDR3 is 15 amino acids long. V lost 2 bases and J lost 0, with 9 bases in between. CDR1 and CDR2 from the germline V gene are MNHEY and SVGEGT. This chain's CDR3 is CASSYVGISTDTQYF. DNA for the CDR3: TGTGCCAGCAGTTACGTGGGCATAAGCACAGATACGCAGTATTTT.

Ten or more counts support this clonotype. The chain uses TRBV7-6 and TRBJ2-3; D ambiguous. This CDR3 has 13 amino acids. The V end lost 1 base, the J end lost 7 bases, and 9 bases lay between the germline ends. Germline CDR1 SGHVS, CDR2 FNYEAQ. CDR3 sequence: CASSLGLTNTQYF. The CDR3 DNA is TGTGCCAGCAGCTTAGGACTTACCAATACGCAGTATTTT.

On this clonotype itself: This could be a read error, since a much larger clone is one nucleotide away. CDR3 DNA sequence: TGTGCCAGCAGTTTACAGGGCGACTATGGCTGCACCTTC. This encodes CASSLQGDYGCTF. This chain joins TRBV2 and TRBJ1-2; a possible D gene is TRBD1 (6 bases). CDR3 length: 13 residues. Germline V lookup: CDR1 SNHLY, CDR2 FYNNEI.

The genes are TRBV20-1 and TRBJ2-4; D ambiguous. The J call may be faulty, since TRBJ2-7 better matches the DNA end. The CDR3 runs to 14 residues. The germline gives CDR1 DFQATT, CDR2 SNEGSKA (reference sequence). CDR3 DNA: TGCAGTGCTAGAGAGCCAAGAGCCCCTTACGAGCAGTACTTC. It encodes CSAREPRAPYEQYF.

A remark on this clonotype: At one end, the junction sequence differs from germline, possibly due to a read error. The chain joins TRBV12-3 or TRBV12-4 to TRBJ2-6, with 7 bases aligning to TRBD2. The CDR3 has 13 amino acids. CDR3 region: CASSFGRANDLTF. CDR3 DNA sequence: TGTGCCAGCAGTTTTGGGAGGGCCAACGACCTGACTTTC.

The chain links TRBV11-2 to TRBJ2-1; TRBD2 aligns across 9 bases. The CDR3 is made up of 17 amino acids. CDR1 is SGHAT, CDR2 FQNNGV, per germline. The trim removed 5 bases at V and 8 bases at J, leaving 16 bases unmatched. CDR3 loop: CASSTFFIAGAGDEQFF. CDR3 nucleotides: TGTGCCAGCAGCACGTTCTTCATAGCGGGAGCAGGGGATGAGCAGTTCTTC. Full variable domain (missing parts from reference TRBV11-2 and TRBJ2-1): EAGVAQSPRYKIIEKRQSVAFWCNPISGHATLYWYQQILGQGPKLLIQFQNNGVVDDSQLPKDRFSAERLKGVDSTLKIQPAKLEDSAVYLCASSTFFIAGAGDEQFFGPGTRLTVL.

This chain joins TRBV27 and TRBJ2-1, with a possible D match to TRBD2 (8 bases). In germline, CDR1 is MNHEY, CDR2 SMNVEV (reference sequence). CDR3 size: 15 residues. Between the trimmed V and J ends, which lost 5 bases and 6 bases, there was a span of 17 bases. CDR3 DNA sequence: TGTGCCAGCAGTCCCGGGAGGGGGCGCAGCAATGAGCAGTTCTTC. The encoded protein is CASSPGRGRSNEQFF.

The V call is TRBV6-2 or TRBV6-3, the J call TRBJ2-5, with D tentatively TRBD2 (5 bases). CDR1 MNHEY and CDR2 SVGEGT come from the germline V gene. The CDR3 totals 14 residues. V gave up 5 bases and J gave up 1 base, with 11 bases separating them. CDR3 sequence reads: CASSSEGPQETQYF. The CDR3 coding sequence is TGTGCCAGCAGTAGTGAGGGCCCCCAAGAGACCCAGTACTTC.